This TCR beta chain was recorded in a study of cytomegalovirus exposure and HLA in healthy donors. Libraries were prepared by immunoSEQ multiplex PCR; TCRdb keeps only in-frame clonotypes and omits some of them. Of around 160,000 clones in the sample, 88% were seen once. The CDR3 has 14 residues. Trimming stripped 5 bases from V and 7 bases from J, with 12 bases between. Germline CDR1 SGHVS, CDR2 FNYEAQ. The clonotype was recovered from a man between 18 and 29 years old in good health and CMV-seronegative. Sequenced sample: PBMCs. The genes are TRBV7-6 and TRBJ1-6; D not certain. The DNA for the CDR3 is TGTGCCAGCAGCCCAGTCTGGAGGAATTCACCCCTCCACTTT. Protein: CASSPVWRNSPLHF.